This TCR beta chain emerged from a study of T cell responses to AZD1222 COVID-19 vaccine. General study points: Clonal diversity was possibly underestimated, and white British individuals and females predominated among donors.

A word on this clone: As yet, its antigen is unknown.

Profiling relied on immunoSEQ multiplex PCR, and the TCRdb table lists in-frame clones only, not all of them. The sample yields 120,000 or so clones, about 90% seen once. Germline CDR1 reads GTSNPN; CDR2 reads SVGIG (reference sequence). This CDR3 is built from 14 residues. V lost 5 bases and J 7 bases, leaving 18 bases between the germline ends. The chain joins TRBV30 to TRBJ2-1; weak D call: TRBD2 (5 bases). This receptor was taken from an adult in good health. Here the sequenced sample was peripheral blood, taken on day 0 of AZD1222 vaccination. CDR3 sequence (DNA): TGTGCCTGGTCTCCCAACAACGGGATGAATGAGCAGTTCTTC. Its protein is CAWSPNNGMNEQFF.